The sequence of this T cell receptor (beta chain) was determined in a study of blood T cell repertoires in COVID-19. Study-level information: The United States, Italy and Spain supplied acute and convalescent COVID-19 samples.

This clone has a handful of counts. This CDR3 spans 15 amino acids. Produced via immunoSEQ multiplex PCR; TCRdb's table is partial and in-frame only. The repertoire has about 100,000 clones, roughly 80% of them found once; the top ten carry around 4.8%. The specimen was peripheral blood. The rearrangement links TRBV21-1 to TRBJ2-3; the table's TRBD1 call for D was not verified on the DNA. TRBV21-1 is given as a pseudogene. This TCR was sampled from a man aged 60 to 69 with acute or convalescent COVID-19. The CDR3 DNA reads as TGTGCCAGCAGCAATCGGAACAGCAGCACAGATACGCAGTATTTT. It translates to CASSNRNSSTDTQYF.